What follows is one T cell receptor beta chain and its context. The table lists this clone with a few counts. Its target antigen remains unknown. It has no much larger one-base neighbor in the sample; base qualities were not kept. The sample originates from a study of beta chain features in type 1 diabetes (dated by TCRdb to 2016 to 2019). Regarding the study in general: Patients and healthy donors did not differ in mean age, gender distribution, total cell number or subset yield. A total of approximately 110,000,000 sorted cells were examined across all samples, and a strong correlation was observed between cell number per subset and RNA yield. In the study, recently diagnosed type 1 diabetes patients and matched healthy donors were compared on the TCRB repertoires of their sorted circulating CD4+ T cell subsets. Whereas all 28 donors provided naive and central memory subsets, regulatory and stem cell-like memory subsets were isolated from just 8 patients and roughly eight healthy donors.

Each donor gave one peripheral blood draw, about 110 mL on average, collected into heparinised tubes. A BD FACSAria II and a panel including CD45RO, CCR7, CD25, CD127, CD95 and CD27 were used to sort naive, central memory, regulatory and stem cell-like memory CD4+ T cells. Purity was above 98% for every sorted population. PBMCs were isolated immediately by Lymphoprep density gradient centrifugation and stained directly without culture. So that batch effects would be minimized, each experiment stained and sorted samples in pairs, pairing one healthy donor with one patient. The entire isolated RNA was reverse transcribed using the High Capacity cDNA Reverse Transcription Kit, and thus expressed TCRB transcripts were sequenced. Naive, central memory and regulatory T cell samples underwent deep immunoSEQ sequencing, averaging roughly 3.3 million total reads per sample. After sorted cells were lysed in RLT buffer, RNA was extracted with DNase-treated RNeasy Micro or Mini kits, with the choice depending on cell number. To prevent cross-contamination, each cell subset was processed individually, whereas patient and healthy donor samples were processed jointly. The immunoSEQ multiplex PCR was used to amplify TCRB sequences from cDNA, generating 87-bp fragments that spanned the CDR3 region. Sequencing of the amplicons was performed on the Illumina HiSeq platform. The original pipeline was this. PCR bias was corrected computationally using synthetic template baselines, and reads within Hamming distance 2 were collapsed, with unmergeable singletons discarded. Reads were aligned to IMGT to assign V, D and J genes, CDR3 length, and insertions or deletions at six rearrangement sites. Within each subset, clonotype counts were normalized to sorted cell number, and only after that were true diversity and Gini coefficients computed with the tcR R package. Repertoire sharing was quantified using the overlap coefficient calculated on TCRB nucleotide sequences. As a proxy for the pre-selection repertoire, out-of-frame TCRB sequences from naive cells were analyzed. The clones in this table, taken by TCRdb from immuneACCESS, are in-frame only. Not every clone is retained; where verified, under half of the shortfall comes from an unresolved V gene, and the cause of the rest is unknown. Clonal size and the V and J genes are those of that table, whereas D and trimming came from the DNA. A total of about 740,000 clones appear in this sample, around 15% of them only once. 0.022% of the sample is taken by the ten largest.

What the authors observed across the whole study: Naive, central memory and regulatory TCRB repertoires appeared more similar among patients than among healthy donors. Because small numbers of individuals were included in the HLA sub-analyses, any influence of HLA type on TCRB rearrangement was left unresolved. At VDJ recombination sites, patients with type 1 diabetes made fewer insertions and deleted more nucleotides, a pattern implying thymic rearrangement abnormalities. Type 1 diabetes patients showed a moderate but significant shortening of TCRB CDR3 length in all four CD4+ subsets. Sequencing cDNA rather than genomic DNA could over-represent highly expressing activated cells, although activation and CD3 levels did not differ between groups. Shorter templates might be favored by PCR, yet because patient and control samples were amplified and corrected together, any such skew would affect both groups equally.

A distance of 13 bases separates the germline ends of V and J, which lose 1 base and 2 bases respectively. The CDR3 holds 16 amino acids from the cysteine to the phenylalanine. Solely the CDR3 DNA is kept, with 48 bases framed from the first base. CDR1 is given as MGHRA and CDR2 as YSYEKL, both from the germline V gene. The receptor was isolated from a man aged 18 to 35 with type 1 diabetes. The rearranged chain carries TRBV4-1 and TRBJ2-3; the D gene cannot be resolved reliably. The sample comprised naive CD4+ T cells from blood. The cell subset or site label corresponds to: true naive CD4+ T cells. The nucleotide sequence is TGCGCCAGCAGCCAAGTCGTGGGCGGAGTCACAGATACGCAGTATTTT. Its protein is CASSQVVGGVTDTQYF.